This TCR beta chain was sequenced for a study of T cell responses to AZD1222 COVID-19 vaccine. Whole-study results and caveats: Only a handful of AZD1222 recipients tested seropositive at baseline. A mostly white British donor set with more females was recruited, and clonal diversity was possibly underestimated. Spike regions recognized by vaccine-associated CD4 TCRs spanned the protein, led by 160-218 and 743-854. Compared with day 0, the breadth and depth of the Spike-specific TCR repertoire rose significantly after two doses of AZD1222.

Here immunoSEQ multiplex PCR was the method, and the copy in TCRdb shows in-frame clones only, minus some. The repertoire includes some 150,000 clones, approximately 90% of them detected once, and approximately 2.3% sits in the top ten. The CDR3 has 13 amino acids. Germline CDR1 SQVTM, CDR2 ANQGSEA. Trimming removed 5 bases from V and 4 bases from J; junction bases left unmatched: 7. A note on this clone: Its antigen is still unknown.

The source of this sequence is an adult in good health. J is TRBJ1-2 and V is TRBV29-1; 7 bases are a match to TRBD1. The sample here was peripheral blood, taken on day 0 of AZD1222 vaccination. The CDR3 DNA sequence: TGCAGCGTTTGGGGACAGACAGCCTATGGCTACACCTTC. Protein: CSVWGQTAYGYTF.